The T cell receptor beta chain under discussion was sequenced for a study of shared clonotypes between healthy human individuals. Germline CDR1 SGHRS, CDR2 YFSETQ. V was shortened by 7 bases and J by 2 bases, with 13 bases between the two germline ends. This CDR3 has 14 residues. The table came from immunoSEQ multiplex PCR; TCRdb's copy has only in-frame clones and leaves some out. The data hold about 2.1 million clones, with about 92% observed a single time. Selected positively for CCR7 and CD45RO-negative, naive CD8 cells excluded terminally differentiated effector memory CD45RA+ cells. All the donors were Caucasian adults who lived in Nashville, Tennessee. Note on this clone: Its antigen remains unidentified.

Study-level results: Naive subsets generally exceeded memory subsets in estimated richness.

The chain links TRBV5-1 to TRBJ2-1; D remains ambiguous. The source is a man younger than 35 in good health. Some clones in this sample may be carry-over from other donors' samples. What was sequenced was naive CD8+ T cells from PBMCs. The CDR3 loop is CASADRGAYNEQFF. In DNA form, the CDR3 reads TGCGCCAGCGCGGATCGCGGAGCCTACAATGAGCAGTTCTTC.